This T cell receptor beta chain was retrieved from a study of vaccination and CD4 T cells after COVID-19 (dated by TCRdb to 2022 to 2024). In terms of the full investigation: In the convalescent cohort there were six males and four females, among whom were two Hispanic individuals, seven Caucasians, two Asians and one multiracial person. The time from the second vaccine dose to post-vaccine blood sampling had a median of approximately 72 days and ranged from roughly 13 to 241 days. Each participant got two doses of either the Pfizer-BioNTech BNT162b2 vaccine (n=8) or the Moderna mRNA-1273 vaccine (n=2). Post-COVID blood samples were collected from convalescent patients a median of about 92 days after diagnosis, with a range of roughly 35 to 161 days. Control cultures used a CEFX viral epitope pool as positive control, an HIV-1 Nef peptide pool as negative control, or no peptide. The cultures were stimulated with overlapping spike peptide pools from SARS-CoV-2 and from the common cold coronaviruses HCoV-NL63, HCoV-OC43 and HCoV-229E. In approximately eleven COVID-19 convalescent patients and 4 infection-naive healthy vaccine recipients, the spike-specific CD4+ TCR repertoire before mRNA vaccination was compared with the repertoire after mRNA vaccination. What the study reported, not specific to this receptor: In convalescent patients, a median around 86% of post-vaccine SARS-CoV-2-reactive clones were detected only after vaccination, suggesting vaccine-specific priming. The median count of SARS-CoV-2-reactive clonotypes went up from 20 to 25 after infection to about 40 after vaccination, although the change was not significant. The study included relatively few convalescent patients and did not analyze early timepoints after natural infection. In convalescent patients, nearly all vaccine-specific clones (304 of 307) were found to be mono-reactive for SARS-CoV-2 spike rather than cross-reactive with common cold coronaviruses.

Concerning this clonotype: Its antigen is still unknown. Base-call qualities are not available, and no considerably larger clone is one nucleotide away.

Libraries were made using PCR. TCR sequencing of DNA from cultured CD4+ T cells used the Oncomine TCR Beta short-read assay at the Johns Hopkins FTIC core. Genomic DNA was extracted from the cultured CD4+ T cells with the QIAamp micro DNA kit. Oncomine TCR Beta libraries from cultured CD4+ T cells were pooled using unique dual indexes and sequenced on an Illumina iSeq 100. Concerning the study's data processing: Non-productive sequences were removed, and CDR3s not starting with C, not ending with F or W, or shorter than 7 amino acids were discarded. Antigen-specific clonotypes were identified using the MANAFEST web application through comparison of peptide-stimulated wells with reference and other culture wells. Positive clones required FDR below 0.05, an odds ratio above 5, and productive frequency above 0.1% in at least two of three replicate wells. A clonotype counted as cross-reactive if it showed significant expansion both in the SARS-CoV-2 spike wells and in at least one common cold coronavirus spike condition. Similarity between CDR3 sequences was evaluated in R version 3.6.1 using Levenshtein distances (stringdist) and unrooted phylogenetic trees (ape). Using fastp trimming at Q25 and MiXCR clonotype assembly, TCRdb reanalyzed the public sequencing data and kept in-frame beta chains. Identical CDR3 protein sequences are pooled into one entry, listed with their most common genes and DNA. The authors' filters were not applied to this entry. Present in this sample are roughly 16,000 distinct CDR3 sequences, 75% to 80% of which were seen just once. Nearly 10% of the sample goes to the ten largest clones.

The treatment or condition label, as the study defines it: approximately nine-day PBMC culture with coronavirus spike peptide pools or control peptides (ViraFEST assay). The ViraFEST assay was used in the study, in which antigen-specific T cells were expanded with peptide pools and expanded clonotypes were subsequently identified by TCR sequencing. Negative nucleocapsid antibody tests before and after vaccination confirmed that the healthy vaccine recipients had no prior SARS-CoV-2 infection. Over 1.5 million PBMCs per well were cultured in IMDM with about 5% human AB serum and roughly 10 IU/ml IL-2, plus 10 ug/ml peptide pools. Half of the culture medium was replaced with fresh IL-2-containing medium on days 3 and 7. After ten to eleven days of culture, CD4+ T cells were isolated by negative selection using the EasySep CD4+ T cell isolation kit. Ficoll-Paque Plus gradient centrifugation was used to isolate PBMCs from whole blood, and the isolated PBMCs were then either used fresh or cryopreserved at -140C. In general, triplicate wells were set up for every culture condition.

The CDR3 starts with the cysteine, ends with the phenylalanine, and has 14 residues. Only CDR3 DNA remains: 42 bases, in frame from the first base. V sheds 3 bases and J sheds 4 bases, leaving 12 bases between their ends. For CDR1 and CDR2, the germline V gene (reference sequence) lists LNHDA and SQIVND. The chain joins TRBV19 to TRBJ1-2, with TRBD1 as a weak D call on 6 bases. The starting material was CD4+ T cells from blood, cultured in vitro, obtained after SARS-CoV-2 vaccination. The clonotype originates from a human donor who received a COVID-19 vaccine. The sequenced DNA: TGTGCCAGTAGTATGCAGGGGCCGATCTATGGCTACACCTTC. The encoded protein is CASSMQGPIYGYTF. Reference TRBV19 and TRBJ1-2 proteins supply the regions before and after the CDR3; the full variable domain is: DGGITQSPKYLFRKEGQNVTLSCEQNLNHDAMYWYRQDPGQGLRLIYYSQIVNDFQKGDIAEGYSVSREKKESFPLTVTSAQKNPTAFYLCASSMQGPIYGYTFGSGTRLTVV.